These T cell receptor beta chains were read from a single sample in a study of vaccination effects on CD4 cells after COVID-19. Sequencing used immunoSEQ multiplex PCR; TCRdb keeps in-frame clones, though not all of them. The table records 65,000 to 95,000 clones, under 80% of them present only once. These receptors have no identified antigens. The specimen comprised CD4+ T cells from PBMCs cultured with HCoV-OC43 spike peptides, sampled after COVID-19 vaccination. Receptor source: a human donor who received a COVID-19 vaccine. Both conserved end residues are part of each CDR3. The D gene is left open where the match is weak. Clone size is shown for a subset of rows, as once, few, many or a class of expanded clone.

CDR3 protein: CASSWSVQPQHF
CDR3 DNA: TGTGCCAGCAGTTGGTCAGTTCAGCCCCAGCATTTT
J gene: TRBJ1-5
clone size: -
V gene: TRBV28
D gene: -

CDR3 protein: CATSERTGSTEAFF
CDR3 DNA: TGTGCCACCAGTGAACGGACAGGGAGCACTGAAGCTTTCTTT
J gene: TRBJ1-1
clone size: -
V gene: TRBV24-1
D gene: TRBD1

CDR3 protein: CASSPSQVGETEAFF
CDR3 DNA: TGTGCCAGCTCACCATCTCAGGTCGGGGAAACTGAAGCTTTCTTT
J gene: TRBJ1-1
clone size: once
V gene: TRBV18
D gene: -

CDR3 protein: CASRPGQWLHEQFF
CDR3 DNA: TGTGCCAGCAGACCCGGACAGTGGTTACATGAGCAGTTCTTC
J gene: TRBJ2-1
clone size: few
V gene: TRBV6-5
D gene: -

CDR3 protein: CASRLRLEQFF
CDR3 DNA: TGTGCCAGCAGACTCCGACTAGAGCAGTTCTTC
J gene: TRBJ2-1
clone size: -
V gene: TRBV2
D gene: -

CDR3 protein: CASSLNPGLAGGTKVF
CDR3 DNA: TGCGCCAGCAGCCTCAACCCGGGACTAGCGGGGGGCACTAAGGTCTTC
J gene: TRBJ2-1
clone size: -
V gene: TRBV5-1
D gene: TRBD2

CDR3 protein: CASSYSASQETQYF
CDR3 DNA: TGTGCCAGCAGTTACTCGGCGTCTCAAGAGACCCAGTACTTC
J gene: TRBJ2-5
clone size: -
V gene: TRBV6-6
D gene: -

CDR3 protein: CASSQTNRGSSYNSPLHF
CDR3 DNA: TGTGCCAGCTCACAAACCAACAGGGGATCGTCCTATAATTCACCCCTCCACTTT
J gene: TRBJ1-6
clone size: -
V gene: TRBV18
D gene: TRBD1

CDR3 protein: CASSQTVPYGYTF
CDR3 DNA: TGTGCCAGCAGCCAGACAGTTCCCTATGGCTACACCTTC
J gene: TRBJ1-2
clone size: -
V gene: TRBV12-3/TRBV12-4
D gene: -

CDR3 protein: CASSSRTGAHQETQYF
CDR3 DNA: TGTGCCAGCAGTTCCCGGACAGGGGCCCATCAAGAGACCCAGTACTTC
J gene: TRBJ2-5
clone size: -
V gene: TRBV6-2/TRBV6-3
D gene: TRBD1

CDR3 protein: CASSLNRDGYTF
CDR3 DNA: TGCGCCAGCAGCTTGAACAGGGACGGCTACACCTTC
J gene: TRBJ1-2
clone size: -
V gene: TRBV5-1
D gene: -

CDR3 protein: CASSRLAPRETQYF
CDR3 DNA: TGCGCCAGCAGTCGACTAGCGCCCCGAGAGACCCAGTACTTC
J gene: TRBJ2-5
clone size: -
V gene: TRBV10-1
D gene: TRBD2

CDR3 protein: CASRPSGGVDIQYF
CDR3 DNA: TGTGCCAGCAGACCCAGCGGGGGAGTAGACATTCAGTACTTC
J gene: TRBJ2-4
clone size: -
V gene: TRBV28
D gene: TRBD2

CDR3 protein: CASSLRGSPLHF
CDR3 DNA: TGTGCCAGCAGTTTGAGAGGTTCACCCCTCCACTTT
J gene: TRBJ1-6
clone size: few
V gene: TRBV28
D gene: -

CDR3 protein: CASSAQFGEQFF
CDR3 DNA: TGTGCCAGCAGTGCTCAGTTCGGTGAGCAGTTCTTC
J gene: TRBJ2-1
clone size: -
V gene: TRBV5-6
D gene: -

CDR3 protein: CASSFRTGYPDTQYF
CDR3 DNA: TGTGCCAGCAGCTTCCGCACTGGTTATCCCGATACGCAGTATTTT
J gene: TRBJ2-3
clone size: -
V gene: TRBV7-8
D gene: -

CDR3 protein: CASSPDRGFETQYF
CDR3 DNA: TGTGCCAGCTCACCGGACAGGGGCTTTGAGACCCAGTACTTC
J gene: TRBJ2-5
clone size: -
V gene: TRBV18
D gene: TRBD1

CDR3 protein: CASSLGVSGYTF
CDR3 DNA: TGTGCCAGCAGTTTGGGAGTATCCGGCTACACCTTC
J gene: TRBJ1-2
clone size: few
V gene: TRBV28
D gene: -

CDR3 protein: CASSLFEGANGYTF
CDR3 DNA: TGTGCCAGCAGCCTCTTTGAGGGGGCCAATGGCTACACCTTC
J gene: TRBJ1-2
clone size: once
V gene: TRBV9
D gene: TRBD1

CDR3 protein: CASSDGYGNQPQHF
CDR3 DNA: TGCGCCAGCAGCGATGGGTATGGCAATCAGCCCCAGCATTTT
J gene: TRBJ1-5
clone size: -
V gene: TRBV5-1
D gene: -

CDR3 protein: CASSEVGLNTEAFF
CDR3 DNA: TGTGCCAGCAGTGAAGTGGGATTGAACACTGAAGCTTTCTTT
J gene: TRBJ1-1
clone size: -
V gene: TRBV6-1
D gene: -

CDR3 protein: CSASLAQGADTQYF
CDR3 DNA: TGCAGTGCTAGTCTGGCACAGGGGGCAGATACGCAGTATTTT
J gene: TRBJ2-3
clone size: -
V gene: TRBV20-1
D gene: TRBD1

CDR3 protein: CASSLDRVNYGYTF
CDR3 DNA: TGTGCCAGCAGCCTTGACAGGGTGAACTATGGCTACACCTTC
J gene: TRBJ1-2
clone size: -
V gene: TRBV5-4
D gene: TRBD1

CDR3 protein: CASSEWGQLSTDTQYF
CDR3 DNA: TGTGCCAGCAGTGAATGGGGACAGCTGAGCACAGATACGCAGTATTTT
J gene: TRBJ2-3
clone size: -
V gene: TRBV6-1
D gene: TRBD1

CDR3 protein: CASSRGGSSRVNTEAFF
CDR3 DNA: TGTGCCAGCAGTCGAGGGGGTTCCTCAAGGGTGAACACTGAAGCTTTCTTT
J gene: TRBJ1-1
clone size: -
V gene: TRBV6-6
D gene: -

CDR3 protein: CASLAGQGQETQYF
CDR3 DNA: TGTGCCAGCCTGGCGGGACAGGGGCAAGAGACCCAGTACTTC
J gene: TRBJ2-5
clone size: -
V gene: TRBV10-3
D gene: TRBD1

CDR3 protein: CASSEDRGGTEAFF
CDR3 DNA: TGTGCCAGCAGTGAAGACAGGGGAGGGACTGAAGCTTTCTTT
J gene: TRBJ1-1
clone size: few
V gene: TRBV2
D gene: TRBD1

CDR3 protein: CASSDTGGENSPLHF
CDR3 DNA: TGTGCCAGCTCAGATACAGGTGGGGAAAATTCACCCCTCCACTTT
J gene: TRBJ1-6
clone size: few
V gene: TRBV18
D gene: -

CDR3 protein: CASSTSGSSGNTIYF
CDR3 DNA: TGTGCCAGTAGTACGTCAGGGAGCTCTGGAAACACCATATATTTT
J gene: TRBJ1-3
clone size: -
V gene: TRBV19
D gene: -

CDR3 protein: CASGFATGMRNTEAFF
CDR3 DNA: TGTGCTAGTGGTTTCGCCACAGGGATGAGGAACACTGAAGCTTTCTTT
J gene: TRBJ1-1
clone size: few
V gene: TRBV12-5
D gene: -

CDR3 protein: CASGLVEQPQHF
CDR3 DNA: TGTGCTAGTGGTTTGGTAGAACAGCCCCAGCATTTT
J gene: TRBJ1-5
clone size: -
V gene: TRBV12-5
D gene: -

CDR3 protein: CASNPGTLYGYTF
CDR3 DNA: TGTGCCAGCAACCCCGGGACTCTGTATGGCTACACCTTC
J gene: TRBJ1-2
clone size: -
V gene: TRBV12-3/TRBV12-4
D gene: -

CDR3 protein: CASSLSGSNEQFF
CDR3 DNA: TGTGCCAGCAGCTTATCGGGGAGTAATGAGCAGTTCTTC
J gene: TRBJ2-1
clone size: once
V gene: TRBV7-3
D gene: -

CDR3 protein: CASSLDWGGTQYF
CDR3 DNA: TGTGCCAGCAGTTTAGATTGGGGGGGGACCCAGTACTTC
J gene: TRBJ2-5
clone size: -
V gene: TRBV12-3/TRBV12-4
D gene: TRBD2

CDR3 protein: CAWGQSTDTQYF
CDR3 DNA: TGTGCCTGGGGGCAGAGCACAGATACGCAGTATTTT
J gene: TRBJ2-3
clone size: once
V gene: TRBV30
D gene: -

CDR3 protein: CASSSRDRRTDTQYF
CDR3 DNA: TGCGCCAGCAGCTCCCGGGACCGACGCACAGATACGCAGTATTTT
J gene: TRBJ2-3
clone size: -
V gene: TRBV5-1
D gene: -

CDR3 protein: CATMRTGNTEAFF
CDR3 DNA: TGTGCCACCATGAGAACAGGGAACACTGAAGCTTTCTTT
J gene: TRBJ1-1
clone size: once
V gene: TRBV24-1
D gene: -

CDR3 protein: CASSIDPGGNYGYTF
CDR3 DNA: TGTGCCAGTAGTATAGATCCAGGGGGAAACTATGGCTACACCTTC
J gene: TRBJ1-2
clone size: -
V gene: TRBV19
D gene: TRBD1

CDR3 protein: CASSVGIGGGIAGTGELFF
CDR3 DNA: TGTGCCAGCAGCGTAGGAATCGGCGGGGGGATTGCGGGCACCGGGGAGCTGTTTTTT
J gene: TRBJ2-2
clone size: -
V gene: TRBV9
D gene: TRBD2

CDR3 protein: CASSPKQGADGYTF
CDR3 DNA: TGTGCCAGCTCACCCAAGCAGGGGGCGGATGGCTACACCTTC
J gene: TRBJ1-2
clone size: -
V gene: TRBV18
D gene: TRBD1

CDR3 protein: CASSLVTGWETQYF
CDR3 DNA: TGTGCCAGCAGCTTGGTAACTGGGTGGGAGACCCAGTACTTC
J gene: TRBJ2-5
clone size: -
V gene: TRBV5-7
D gene: -

CDR3 protein: CASSLIGSNEKLFF
CDR3 DNA: TGTGCCAGCAGCCTGATTGGATCTAATGAAAAACTGTTTTTT
J gene: TRBJ1-4
clone size: -
V gene: TRBV6-5
D gene: -

CDR3 protein: CASSETGGSGNTIYF
CDR3 DNA: TGTGCCAGCAGTGAGACAGGCGGCTCTGGAAACACCATATATTTT
J gene: TRBJ1-3
clone size: -
V gene: TRBV28
D gene: -

CDR3 protein: CASSRTGVSMNTEAFF
CDR3 DNA: TGTGCCAGTAGCCGGACAGGGGTATCCATGAACACTGAAGCTTTCTTT
J gene: TRBJ1-1
clone size: -
V gene: TRBV19
D gene: TRBD1

CDR3 protein: CASSFSAPGNQPQHF
CDR3 DNA: TGTGCCAGCAGCTTTTCCGCCCCGGGGAATCAGCCCCAGCATTTT
J gene: TRBJ1-5
clone size: -
V gene: TRBV7-9
D gene: -

CDR3 protein: CATSRVGDSFSGNTIYF
CDR3 DNA: TGTGCCACCAGCAGAGTTGGGGACTCGTTCTCTGGAAACACCATATATTTT
J gene: TRBJ1-3
clone size: -
V gene: TRBV15
D gene: -

CDR3 protein: CASSYSSDTYNSPLHF
CDR3 DNA: TGTGCCAGCAGTTACTCATCCGACACATATAATTCACCCCTCCACTTT
J gene: TRBJ1-6
clone size: -
V gene: TRBV6-5
D gene: -

CDR3 protein: CASSLVVGGYTF
CDR3 DNA: TGTGCCAGCAGTTTAGTGGTTGGTGGCTACACCTTC
J gene: TRBJ1-2
clone size: few
V gene: TRBV28
D gene: -

CDR3 protein: CASSQARSGAISTDTQYF
CDR3 DNA: TGTGCCAGCAGCCAAGCAAGAAGCGGGGCGATTAGCACAGATACGCAGTATTTT
J gene: TRBJ2-3
clone size: -
V gene: TRBV14
D gene: TRBD2

CDR3 protein: CASRVTGRDTEAFF
CDR3 DNA: TGTGCCAGCAGGGTGACAGGGAGGGACACTGAAGCTTTCTTT
J gene: TRBJ1-1
clone size: -
V gene: TRBV6-4
D gene: TRBD1

CDR3 protein: CATSLRTLTEAFF
CDR3 DNA: TGTGCCACCAGCTTAAGGACACTCACTGAAGCTTTCTTT
J gene: TRBJ1-1
clone size: -
V gene: TRBV15
D gene: -

CDR3 protein: CASSSGQYSGNTIYF
CDR3 DNA: TGTGCCAGCAGTTCCGGACAGTACTCTGGAAACACCATATATTTT
J gene: TRBJ1-3
clone size: few
V gene: TRBV6-5
D gene: -

CDR3 protein: CASSPGTGHGYTF
CDR3 DNA: TGTGCCAGCTCACCCGGGACTGGGCATGGCTACACCTTC
J gene: TRBJ1-2
clone size: -
V gene: TRBV18
D gene: -

CDR3 protein: CASSLSPLGAPNQPQHF
CDR3 DNA: TGTGCCAGCAGTTTATCTCCATTGGGGGCCCCGAATCAGCCCCAGCATTTT
J gene: TRBJ1-5
clone size: -
V gene: TRBV28
D gene: -

CDR3 protein: CASSLGPSNQPQHF
CDR3 DNA: TGCGCCAGCAGCTTGGGGCCTAGCAATCAGCCCCAGCATTTT
J gene: TRBJ1-5
clone size: once
V gene: TRBV5-1
D gene: -

CDR3 protein: CASSLTSSGETQYF
CDR3 DNA: TGTGCCAGCAGTTTAACCAGCTCCGGTGAGACCCAGTACTTC
J gene: TRBJ2-5
clone size: -
V gene: TRBV28
D gene: -